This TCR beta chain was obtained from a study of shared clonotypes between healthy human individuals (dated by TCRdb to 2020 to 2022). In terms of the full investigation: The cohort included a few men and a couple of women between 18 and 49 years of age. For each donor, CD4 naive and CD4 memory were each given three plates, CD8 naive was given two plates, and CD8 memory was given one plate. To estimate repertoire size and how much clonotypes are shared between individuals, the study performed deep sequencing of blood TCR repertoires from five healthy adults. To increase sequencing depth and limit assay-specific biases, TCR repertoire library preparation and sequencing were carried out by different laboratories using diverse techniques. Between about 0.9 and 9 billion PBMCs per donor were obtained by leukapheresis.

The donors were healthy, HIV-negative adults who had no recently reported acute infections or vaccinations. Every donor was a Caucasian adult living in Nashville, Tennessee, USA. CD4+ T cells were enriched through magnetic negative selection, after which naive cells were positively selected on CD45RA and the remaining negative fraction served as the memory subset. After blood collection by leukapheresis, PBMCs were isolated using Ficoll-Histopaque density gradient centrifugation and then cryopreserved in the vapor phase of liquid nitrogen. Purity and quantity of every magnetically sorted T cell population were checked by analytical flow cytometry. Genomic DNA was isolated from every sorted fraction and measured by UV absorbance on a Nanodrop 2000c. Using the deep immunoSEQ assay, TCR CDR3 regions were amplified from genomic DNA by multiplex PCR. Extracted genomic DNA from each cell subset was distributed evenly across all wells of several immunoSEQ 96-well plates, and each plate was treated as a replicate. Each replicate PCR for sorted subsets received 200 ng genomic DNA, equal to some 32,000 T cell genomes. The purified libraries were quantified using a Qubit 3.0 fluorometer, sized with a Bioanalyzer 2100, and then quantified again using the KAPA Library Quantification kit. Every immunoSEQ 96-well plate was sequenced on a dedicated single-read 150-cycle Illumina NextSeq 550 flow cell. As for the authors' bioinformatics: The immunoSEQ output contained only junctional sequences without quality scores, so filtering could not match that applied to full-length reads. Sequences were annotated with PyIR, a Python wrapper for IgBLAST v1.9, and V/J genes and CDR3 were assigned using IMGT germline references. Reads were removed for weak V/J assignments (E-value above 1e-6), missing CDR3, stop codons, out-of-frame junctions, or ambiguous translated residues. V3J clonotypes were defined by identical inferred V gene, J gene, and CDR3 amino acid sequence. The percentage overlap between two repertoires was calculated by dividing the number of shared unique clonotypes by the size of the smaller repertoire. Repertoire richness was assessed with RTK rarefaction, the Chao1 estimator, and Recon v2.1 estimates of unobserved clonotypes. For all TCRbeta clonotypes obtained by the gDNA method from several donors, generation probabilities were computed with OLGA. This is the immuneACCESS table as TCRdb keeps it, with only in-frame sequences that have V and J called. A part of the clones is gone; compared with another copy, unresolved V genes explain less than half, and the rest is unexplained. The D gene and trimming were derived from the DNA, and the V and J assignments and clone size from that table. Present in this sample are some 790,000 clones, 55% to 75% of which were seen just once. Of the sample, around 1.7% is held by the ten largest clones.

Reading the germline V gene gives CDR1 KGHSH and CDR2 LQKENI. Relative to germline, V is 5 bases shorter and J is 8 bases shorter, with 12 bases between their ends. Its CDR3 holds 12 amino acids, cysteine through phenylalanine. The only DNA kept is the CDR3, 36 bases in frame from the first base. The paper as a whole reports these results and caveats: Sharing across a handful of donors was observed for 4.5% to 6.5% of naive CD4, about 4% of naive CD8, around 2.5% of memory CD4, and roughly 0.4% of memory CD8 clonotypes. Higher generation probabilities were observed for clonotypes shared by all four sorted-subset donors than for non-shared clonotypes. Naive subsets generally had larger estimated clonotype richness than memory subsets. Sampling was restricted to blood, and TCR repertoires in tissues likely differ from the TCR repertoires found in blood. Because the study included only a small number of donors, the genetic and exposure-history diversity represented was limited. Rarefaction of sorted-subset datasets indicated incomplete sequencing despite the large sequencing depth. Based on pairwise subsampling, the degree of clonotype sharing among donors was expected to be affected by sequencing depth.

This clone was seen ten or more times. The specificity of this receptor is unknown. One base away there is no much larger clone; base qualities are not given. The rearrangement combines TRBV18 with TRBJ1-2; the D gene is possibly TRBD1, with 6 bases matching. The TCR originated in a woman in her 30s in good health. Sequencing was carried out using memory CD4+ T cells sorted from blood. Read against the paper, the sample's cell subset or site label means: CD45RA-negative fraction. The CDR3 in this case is CASSYRDGGYTF. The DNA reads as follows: TGTGCCAGCTCATACAGGGACGGGGGCTACACCTTC.